Listed here are 6 T cell receptor beta chains from one sample, sequenced in a study of T cells in Graves' hyperthyroidism and ophthalmopathy. RNA transcripts were the template for amplifying TCR beta CDR3 regions. A set of HTBI primers served as the primers for a first-round RT-PCR of the TCR CDR3. Using its own MiXCR run on the multiplex PCR reads, TCRdb lists one record per CDR3 protein. This table holds a few hundred thousand distinct CDR3 sequences, about 14% found once. Input material: blood. The receptor set was obtained from a woman in her thirties with Graves' ophthalmopathy.

This clonotype was observed at least ten times. The chain carries TRBV20-1 and TRBJ2-1; the match to TRBD2 covers 10 bases. V was clipped by 0 bases and J by 3 bases; unmatched bases: 5. The CDR3 spans 16 residues. Germline V gives CDR1 DFQATT, CDR2 SNEGSKA (reference sequence). In DNA form, the CDR3 reads TGCAGTGCTAGAGATTGGAGCGGGGGGGACTACAATGAGCAGTTCTTC. Translating it yields CSARDWSGGDYNEQFF.

This clonotype was picked up many times. The chain links TRBV4-1 to TRBJ1-6, with 10 bases matching TRBD1. This CDR3 spans 14 amino acids. With 4 bases clipped from V and 7 bases from J, the junction kept 1 base outside the gene matches. Germline V CDR1 and CDR2: MGHRA, YSYEKL. CDR3 amino acids: CASSRDRGNSPLHF. The CDR3 region has the DNA TGCGCCAGCAGCCGGGACAGGGGAAATTCACCCCTCCACTTT.

This clonotype was seen repeatedly, ten times or more. The V and J genes are TRBV6-1 and TRBJ2-5; no clear D. V was shortened by 0 bases and J by 1 base, with 6 bases between the two germline ends. The CDR3 is 14 residues long. The germline V gene has CDR1 MNHNS and CDR2 SASEGT. Here the CDR3 reads CASSEAGFQETQYF. CDR3 coding DNA: TGTGCCAGCAGTGAAGCAGGGTTCCAAGAGACCCAGTACTTC.

With respect to this clonotype: A much larger clonotype is one base distant, so this may be a read error. This sequence joins TRBV10-3 and TRBJ2-1; D possibly corresponds to TRBD1 (5 bases). With 9 bases removed from V and 2 bases from J, the gap between germline ends came to 11 bases. The CDR3 is 13 residues long. Germline values: CDR1 ENHRY, CDR2 SYGVKD. The CDR3 coding sequence is TGTGCCATTCATAGCAGGGCCTACAATGAGCAGTTCTTC. Amino acid sequence: CAIHSRAYNEQFF.

This chain connects TRBV6-9 to TRBJ2-3; D ambiguous. The CDR3 has 16 residues. Germline CDR1 and CDR2: MNHGY and SVAAGI. Trimming pared 3 bases from V and 2 bases from J, leaving 15 bases between. CDR3 DNA: TGTGCCAGCAGTTACGCGGATGGGAAAGTCACAGATACGCAGTATTTT. It codes for CASSYADGKVTDTQYF.

This clonotype was seen ten or more times. The chain combines TRBV12-3 or TRBV12-4 with TRBJ1-3; tentative D call: TRBD1 (5 bases). The CDR3 spans 15 residues. V lost 3 bases to trimming and J lost 3 bases, with 12 bases between them. As DNA, the CDR3 is TGTGCCAGCAGTTTCAGGGCAGGCGGTGGAAACACCATATATTTT. Translating it yields CASSFRAGGGNTIYF.